The TCR beta chain under discussion was sequenced for a study of regulatory T cells in long-lasting Graves disease. Study-level background: Less than 3 months of antithyroid drugs had been taken by newly diagnosed Graves' patients. Whole-study findings and limits: Persistent disease showed a preference for TRBV28, TRBJ1-2 and TRBJ2-5.

CDR3 length: 15 residues. V shed 3 bases and J shed 4 bases, with 16 bases lying between them. CDR1 and CDR2 from the germline V gene are SGHRS and YFSETQ. For TCR beta, libraries came from iRepertoire HTBI primers and Arm-PCR of CDR3 regions. In TCRdb, the multiplex PCR reads were re-called with MiXCR into one record per CDR3 protein. Of 450,000 to 600,000 distinct CDR3 sequences listed, roughly 14% were seen once; the top ten hold more than 8.5%. The time point was: newly diagnosed GD, antithyroid drugs for less than 3 months. Construction of the TCR library relied on RNA isolated from PBMCs. This clonotype was recorded at least ten times. Its matching antigen is unknown. In addition, the sample was reused for a study of T cells in Graves' hyperthyroidism and ophthalmopathy.

This specimen consisted of peripheral blood mononuclear cells (PBMCs), obtained at new diagnosis, from a patient treated with antithyroid drugs. V gene TRBV5-1 combines with J gene TRBJ1-1; no firm D call. This clonotype was sampled from a man aged 25-45 years with Graves disease. Here the CDR3 reads CASSSDMGSGTEAFF. CDR3 bases: TGCGCCAGCAGCTCCGACATGGGCTCCGGCACTGAAGCTTTCTTT.